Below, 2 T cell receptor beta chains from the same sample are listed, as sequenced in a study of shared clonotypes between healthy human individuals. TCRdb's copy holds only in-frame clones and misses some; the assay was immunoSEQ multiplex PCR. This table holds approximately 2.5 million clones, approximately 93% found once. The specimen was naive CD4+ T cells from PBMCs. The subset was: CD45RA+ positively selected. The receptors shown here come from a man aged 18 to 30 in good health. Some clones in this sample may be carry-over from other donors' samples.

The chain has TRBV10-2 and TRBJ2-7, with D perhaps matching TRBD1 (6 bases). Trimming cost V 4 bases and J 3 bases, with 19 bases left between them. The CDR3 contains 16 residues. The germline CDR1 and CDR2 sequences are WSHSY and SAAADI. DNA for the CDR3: TGCGCCAGCAGTGGGCTGGACAGCATATTCTACTACGAGCAGTACTTC. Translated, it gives CASSGLDSIFYYEQYF.

The CDR3 reads CASSKARGSGAYNEQFF. The CDR3 DNA sequence: TGTGCCAGCAGCAAAGCGCGAGGTAGCGGGGCTTACAATGAGCAGTTCTTC. V is TRBV21-1 and J is TRBJ2-1; TRBD2, as called in the table, went unchecked against the DNA. TRBV21-1 is assigned pseudogene status. This CDR3 is built from 17 residues.